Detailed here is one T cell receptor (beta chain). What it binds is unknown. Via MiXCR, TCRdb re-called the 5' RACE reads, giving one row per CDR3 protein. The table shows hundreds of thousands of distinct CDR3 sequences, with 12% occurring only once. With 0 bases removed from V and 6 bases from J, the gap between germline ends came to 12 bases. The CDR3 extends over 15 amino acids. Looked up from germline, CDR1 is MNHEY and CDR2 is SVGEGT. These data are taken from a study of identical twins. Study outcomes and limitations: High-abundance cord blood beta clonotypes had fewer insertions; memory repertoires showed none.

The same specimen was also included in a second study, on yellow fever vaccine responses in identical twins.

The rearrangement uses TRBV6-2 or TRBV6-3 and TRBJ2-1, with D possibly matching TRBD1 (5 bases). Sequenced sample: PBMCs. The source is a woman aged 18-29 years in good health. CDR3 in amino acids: CASSYSGQGPNEQFF. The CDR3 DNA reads TGTGCCAGCAGTTACTCAGGGCAGGGCCCCAATGAGCAGTTCTTC.